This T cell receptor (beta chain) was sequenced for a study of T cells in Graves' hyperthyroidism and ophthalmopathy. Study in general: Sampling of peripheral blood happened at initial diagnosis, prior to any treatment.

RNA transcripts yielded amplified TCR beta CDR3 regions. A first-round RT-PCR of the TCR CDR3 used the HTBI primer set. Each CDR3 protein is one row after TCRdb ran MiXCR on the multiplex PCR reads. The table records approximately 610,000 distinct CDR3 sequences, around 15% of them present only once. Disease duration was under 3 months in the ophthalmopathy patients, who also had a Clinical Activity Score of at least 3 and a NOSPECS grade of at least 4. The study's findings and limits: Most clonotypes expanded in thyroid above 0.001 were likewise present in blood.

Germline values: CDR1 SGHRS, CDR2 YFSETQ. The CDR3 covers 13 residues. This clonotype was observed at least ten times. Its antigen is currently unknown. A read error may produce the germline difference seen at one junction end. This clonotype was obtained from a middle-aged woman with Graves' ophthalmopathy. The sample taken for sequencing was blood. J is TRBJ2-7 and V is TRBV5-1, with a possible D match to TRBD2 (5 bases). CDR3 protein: CASSLDRGYEQYF. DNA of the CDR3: TGTGCCAGCAGCTTAGATCGGGGCTACGAGCAGTACTTC.